Listed below are T cell receptor beta chains from one sample, sequenced in a study of regulatory T cells in long-lasting Graves disease. Via MiXCR, TCRdb re-called the multiplex PCR reads, giving one row per CDR3 protein. The sample has roughly 500,000 distinct CDR3 sequences, approximately 12% seen once; the top ten hold 10%. The data were also submitted as part of a second study, on T cells in Graves' hyperthyroidism and ophthalmopathy.

Specimen: peripheral blood mononuclear cells (PBMCs), collected at new diagnosis, from a patient treated with antithyroid drugs. The receptors here all came from a man aged 25 to 40 with Graves disease. Both conserved end residues are part of each CDR3. Fields, in order: V gene, clone size, J gene, D gene, CDR3 protein, CDR3 DNA. D genes are given only for firm matches. The size entry is marked missing in some rows and otherwise reads once, few, many or a size class.

>TRBV18|many|TRBJ1-5|-
CASSPREGPQHF
TGTGCCAGCTCACCCAGGGAGGGGCCCCAGCATTTT
>TRBV11-2|few|TRBJ2-2|-
CASGLSGAGELFF
TGTGCCAGCGGCTTATCAGGGGCCGGGGAGCTGTTTTTT
>TRBV20-1|many|TRBJ2-7|TRBD1
CSARPRDRDIFFYEQYF
TGCAGTGCTAGGCCCCGGGACAGGGACATATTCTTCTACGAGCAGTACTTC
>TRBV20-1|many|TRBJ2-1|-
CSARELANEQFF
TGCAGTGCTAGGGAGTTAGCAAATGAGCAGTTCTTC
>TRBV7-8|many|TRBJ2-6|-
CASSFPASGANVLTF
TGTGCCAGCAGCTTCCCCGCTTCTGGGGCCAACGTCCTGACTTTC
>TRBV12-3/TRBV12-4|many|TRBJ1-6|-
CASSLAGIYNSPLHF
TGTGCCAGCAGTTTAGCGGGAATTTATAATTCACCCCTCCACTTT
>TRBV29-1|many|TRBJ1-1|-
CSVESRVEGEAFF
TGCAGCGTTGAATCACGGGTGGAGGGTGAAGCTTTCTTT
>TRBV10-3|many|TRBJ2-5|-
CAISDDGRDETQYF
TGTGCCATCAGTGACGATGGCAGGGATGAGACCCAGTACTTC
>TRBV28|many|TRBJ2-1|-
CASSYMNNEQFF
TGTGCCAGCAGTTACATGAACAATGAGCAGTTCTTC
>TRBV20-1|few|TRBJ2-7|TRBD2
CSASGTSGRSKYEQYF
TGCAGTGCTAGTGGGACTAGCGGGAGATCGAAGTACGAGCAGTACTTC
>TRBV7-9|many|TRBJ2-3|TRBD2
CASSLSRRLAPDTQYF
TGTGCCAGCAGCTTATCTCGACGACTAGCCCCCGATACGCAGTATTTT
>TRBV29-1|many|TRBJ1-1|-
CSVTPRGNTEAFF
TGCAGCGTTACCCCCCGGGGGAACACTGAAGCTTTCTTT
>TRBV12-3/TRBV12-4|many|TRBJ2-1|-
CASSPSGDEQFF
TGTGCCAGCAGCCCCTCGGGGGATGAGCAGTTCTTC
>TRBV27|-|TRBJ2-7|TRBD1
CASSLVGQGAVYEQYF
TGTGCCAGCAGTTTAGTCGGACAGGGGGCTGTCTACGAGCAGTACTTC
>TRBV5-6|few|TRBJ2-7|TRBD2
CASSLSGRISVQYF
TGTGCCAGCAGCTTAAGCGGGAGGATATCAGTGCAGTACTTC
>TRBV28|many|TRBJ2-1|TRBD2
CASGRLAGDNEQFF
TGTGCCAGCGGACGACTAGCGGGAGACAATGAGCAGTTCTTC
>TRBV24-1|many|TRBJ2-2|-
CATSDWLDPAGTGELFF
TGTGCCACCAGTGATTGGTTGGATCCCGCAGGCACCGGGGAGCTGTTTTTT
>TRBV4-1|few|TRBJ2-7|TRBD1
CASSSRTGGASYEQYF
TGCGCCAGCAGCTCAAGGACAGGGGGCGCATCTTACGAGCAGTACTTC
>TRBV7-2|many|TRBJ2-5|TRBD2
CASGPFGGKETQYF
TGTGCCAGCGGCCCTTTCGGGGGGAAAGAGACCCAGTACTTC
>TRBV6-5|few|TRBJ1-4|-
CASSYRPVGFNEKLFF
TGTGCCAGCAGTTACCGTCCCGTGGGGTTTAATGAAAAACTGTTTTTT
>TRBV3-1|many|TRBJ2-1|-
CASSQGGNEQFF
TGTGCCAGCAGCCAAGGGGGAAATGAGCAGTTCTTC
>TRBV7-9|few|TRBJ2-7|TRBD1
CASSLAVGGDRVRGYEQYF
TGTGCCAGCAGCTTAGCGGTCGGTGGGGACAGGGTGAGGGGCTACGAGCAGTACTTC
>TRBV6-1|many|TRBJ2-1|TRBD2
CASSESLPGLGVNEQFF
TGTGCCAGCAGTGAATCTCTACCGGGACTAGGAGTCAATGAGCAGTTCTTC
>TRBV30|-|TRBJ1-5|-
CAWSALGTARPQHF
TGTGCCTGGAGCGCCCTGGGGACCGCTAGGCCCCAGCATTTT
>TRBV7-6|many|TRBJ2-1|-
CASSLDLGEQFF
TGTGCCAGCAGCCTCGACCTGGGGGAGCAGTTCTTC
>TRBV12-3/TRBV12-4|-|TRBJ2-1|TRBD2
CASSRTSEEQFF
TGTGCCAGCAGCCGGACTAGCGAGGAGCAGTTCTTC
>TRBV7-9|many|TRBJ1-1|-
CASSPDGEAFF
TGTGCCAGCAGCCCCGACGGTGAAGCTTTCTTT
>TRBV20-1|few|TRBJ2-1|-
CSAPGLGDNEQFF
TGCAGTGCTCCGGGACTTGGGGACAATGAGCAGTTCTTC
>TRBV6-1|many|TRBJ1-3|-
CASSANSPGNTIYF
TGTGCCAGCAGTGCTAACAGCCCAGGAAACACCATATATTTT
>TRBV28|-|TRBJ1-4|-
CASEHEKLFF
TGTGCCAGCGAGCATGAAAAACTGTTTTTT
>TRBV27|-|TRBJ2-5|TRBD2
CASKETSGPQETQYF
TGTGCCAGCAAAGAGACTAGCGGGCCGCAAGAGACCCAGTACTTC
>TRBV2|many|TRBJ2-3|TRBD2
CASSGLAGNQGLSTDTQYF
TGTGCCAGCAGTGGACTAGCGGGAAACCAGGGGCTTAGCACAGATACGCAGTATTTT
>TRBV20-1|many|TRBJ2-1|-
CSARVSSSTYNEQFF
TGCAGTGCCAGGGTTAGCAGTTCGACCTACAATGAGCAGTTCTTC
>TRBV29-1|-|TRBJ2-7|-
CSAGDTTYEQYF
TGCAGCGCTGGGGACACAACCTACGAGCAGTACTTC
>TRBV11-3|many|TRBJ2-2|-
CASSDKFGELFF
TGTGCCAGCAGCGATAAGTTCGGGGAGCTGTTTTTT
>TRBV4-2|-|TRBJ2-7|-
CASSQQPWLEAYEQYF
TGTGCCAGCAGCCAACAACCTTGGTTAGAAGCCTACGAGCAGTACTTC
>TRBV30|many|TRBJ1-1|-
CAWGAVEAFF
TGTGCCTGGGGGGCGGTCGAAGCTTTCTTT
>TRBV3-1|few|TRBJ2-1|-
CASSAKRTGAAEQFF
TGTGCCAGCAGCGCAAAGCGGACGGGGGCGGCTGAGCAGTTCTTC
>TRBV30|few|TRBJ2-1|TRBD1
CAWSRGHEQFF
TGTGCCTGGTCCAGGGGGCATGAGCAGTTCTTC
>TRBV3-1|-|TRBJ2-1|TRBD2
CASSLRDYRTYLNEQFF
TGTGCCAGCAGCCTCAGGGACTACCGGACTTACCTCAATGAGCAGTTCTTC
>TRBV2|many|TRBJ1-5|TRBD1
CASRVGQGAQPQHF
TGTGCCAGCAGAGTTGGACAGGGGGCTCAGCCCCAGCATTTT
>TRBV28|many|TRBJ2-5|-
CASSLSQIGAETQYF
TGTGCCAGCAGTTTATCGCAGATAGGGGCAGAGACCCAGTACTTC
>TRBV18|many|TRBJ2-7|-
CASRGSRGNEQYF
TGTGCCAGCAGGGGGAGCCGGGGAAACGAGCAGTACTTC
>TRBV11-3|many|TRBJ1-1|-
CASSSGPWDEAFF
TGTGCCAGCAGCTCGGGGCCTTGGGATGAAGCTTTCTTT
>TRBV5-1|few|TRBJ2-3|-
CASSLAGYSTDTQYF
TGCGCCAGCAGCTTGGCCGGATATAGCACAGATACGCAGTATTTT
>TRBV29-1|many|TRBJ2-7|-
CSVEATGFSEQYF
TGCAGCGTTGAAGCGACAGGCTTTTCTGAGCAGTACTTC
>TRBV6-4|few|TRBJ2-3|-
CASSRRGPPSTDTQYF
TGTGCCAGCAGCCGGCGGGGGCCCCCTAGCACAGATACGCAGTATTTT